Listed below are T cell receptor beta chains from one sample, sequenced in a study of T cells after yellow fever vaccination. TCRdb re-called the 5' RACE reads with MiXCR, one entry per CDR3 protein. The sample comprises under 600,000 distinct CDR3 sequences, roughly 13% of which are singletons, and over 12% rests with the top ten. The specimen was PBMCs, collected on the day of the yellow fever booster vaccination. The receptors originated from a man aged 25 to 45 who received the YFV17D yellow fever vaccine. The CDR3 runs from the conserved cysteine through the conserved F or W. D genes are given only for firm matches. The size entry is marked missing in some rows and otherwise reads once, few, many or a size class.

d_gene: TRBD1; abundance: few; v_gene: TRBV7-9; j_gene: TRBJ2-3; CDR3aa: CASSLYRGGPADTQYF; CDR3nt: TGTGCCAGCAGCTTATACAGGGGTGGCCCCGCAGATACGCAGTATTTT
d_gene: TRBD1; abundance: NA; v_gene: TRBV19; j_gene: TRBJ2-1; CDR3aa: CASSAGTGGVYKQFF; CDR3nt: TGTGCCAGTAGTGCCGGGACAGGGGGCGTATACAAGCAGTTCTTC
d_gene: NA; abundance: NA; v_gene: TRBV2; j_gene: TRBJ2-7; CDR3aa: CASMRQLTSYEQYF; CDR3nt: TGTGCCAGCATGAGGCAGCTAACATCCTACGAGCAGTACTTC
d_gene: NA; abundance: NA; v_gene: TRBV5-5; j_gene: TRBJ1-1; CDR3aa: CASTTSEGSVRWTEAFF; CDR3nt: TGTGCCAGCACCACGTCGGAGGGTTCGGTAAGGTGGACTGAAGCTTTCTTT
d_gene: NA; abundance: NA; v_gene: TRBV30; j_gene: TRBJ2-7; CDR3aa: CAWSVSTGGAYEQYF; CDR3nt: TGTGCCTGGAGTGTTTCCACAGGGGGGGCCTACGAGCAGTACTTC
d_gene: TRBD2; abundance: few; v_gene: TRBV14; j_gene: TRBJ2-1; CDR3aa: CASSPKRLAGNNEQFF; CDR3nt: TGTGCCAGCAGCCCCAAAAGACTAGCGGGTAACAATGAGCAGTTCTTC
d_gene: TRBD1; abundance: many; v_gene: TRBV7-2; j_gene: TRBJ2-7; CDR3aa: CASSATVGGQGYEQYF; CDR3nt: TGTGCCAGCAGCGCCACGGTTGGGGGACAGGGCTACGAGCAGTACTTC
d_gene: NA; abundance: few; v_gene: TRBV29-1; j_gene: TRBJ2-1; CDR3aa: CSVEANGLGGRHNEQFF; CDR3nt: TGCAGCGTTGAGGCCAACGGACTAGGGGGGAGGCACAATGAGCAGTTCTTC
d_gene: NA; abundance: few; v_gene: TRBV11-2; j_gene: TRBJ2-1; CDR3aa: CASSPSGPYNEQFF; CDR3nt: TGTGCCAGCAGCCCCTCGGGACCCTACAATGAGCAGTTCTTC
d_gene: TRBD2; abundance: NA; v_gene: TRBV11-1; j_gene: TRBJ2-1; CDR3aa: CASDLSGLAGLEVYNEQFF; CDR3nt: TGTGCCAGCGACTTGTCCGGACTAGCGGGGTTAGAGGTATACAATGAGCAGTTCTTC
d_gene: TRBD1; abundance: NA; v_gene: TRBV20-1; j_gene: TRBJ1-2; CDR3aa: CSARQGQGAYGYTF; CDR3nt: TGCAGTGCCAGACAGGGACAGGGAGCCTATGGCTACACCTTC
d_gene: NA; abundance: NA; v_gene: TRBV5-1; j_gene: TRBJ2-7; CDR3aa: CASSLAGRRNEQYF; CDR3nt: TGCGCCAGCAGCTTGGCAGGGAGGAGGAACGAGCAGTACTTC
d_gene: TRBD2; abundance: many; v_gene: TRBV7-9; j_gene: TRBJ2-1; CDR3aa: CASSRTSGSIPYNEQFF; CDR3nt: TGTGCCAGCAGCCGGACTAGCGGGAGCATCCCCTACAATGAGCAGTTCTTC
d_gene: TRBD2; abundance: few; v_gene: TRBV7-9; j_gene: TRBJ2-1; CDR3aa: CASSLRTKPSGRGEQFF; CDR3nt: TGTGCCAGCAGTTTGAGGACTAAACCTAGCGGGAGGGGTGAGCAGTTCTTC
d_gene: TRBD2; abundance: NA; v_gene: TRBV28; j_gene: TRBJ2-1; CDR3aa: CASTASGIGRNEQFF; CDR3nt: TGTGCCAGCACCGCTAGCGGGATTGGAAGGAATGAGCAGTTCTTC
d_gene: TRBD1; abundance: NA; v_gene: TRBV28; j_gene: TRBJ1-5; CDR3aa: CASRTTGLSNQPQHF; CDR3nt: TGTGCCAGCAGGACGACAGGGTTAAGCAATCAGCCCCAGCATTTT
d_gene: NA; abundance: NA; v_gene: TRBV28; j_gene: TRBJ2-1; CDR3aa: CASSSTPSISSYNEQFF; CDR3nt: TGTGCCAGCAGTTCCACTCCCTCTATAAGCTCCTACAATGAGCAGTTCTTC
d_gene: NA; abundance: NA; v_gene: TRBV20-1; j_gene: TRBJ2-3; CDR3aa: CSATRSYTDTQYF; CDR3nt: TGCAGTGCTACGCGGAGTTACACAGATACGCAGTATTTT